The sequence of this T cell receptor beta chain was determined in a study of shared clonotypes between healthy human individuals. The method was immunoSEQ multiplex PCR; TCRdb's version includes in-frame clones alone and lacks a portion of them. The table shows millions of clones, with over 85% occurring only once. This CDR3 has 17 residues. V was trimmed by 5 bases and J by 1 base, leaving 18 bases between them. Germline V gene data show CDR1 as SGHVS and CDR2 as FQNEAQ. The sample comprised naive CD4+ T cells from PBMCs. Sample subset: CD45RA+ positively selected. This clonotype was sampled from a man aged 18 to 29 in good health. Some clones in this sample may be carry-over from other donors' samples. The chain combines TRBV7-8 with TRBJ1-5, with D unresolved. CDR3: CASSTVPGYESNQPQHF. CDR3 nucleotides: TGTGCCAGCAGCACTGTCCCTGGTTACGAGAGCAATCAGCCCCAGCATTTT.